These 3 T cell receptor beta chains were all obtained from the same sample, sequenced in a study of T cell repertoires in cytomegalovirus infection. MiXCR, applied by TCRdb to the reads, yields one record per CDR3 protein. The sample has around 570,000 distinct CDR3 sequences, under 45% seen once. These receptors' targets are unknown. The starting material was cultured PBMCs, obtained from culture after CMV antigen stimulation. The receptors shown here come from a human donor in good health (CMV status not recorded). Some clones in this sample may be carry-over from other donors' samples.

CDR3: CASSYPGLAGLYEQYF. The CDR3, as DNA: TGTGCCAGCAGTTACCCCGGACTAGCGGGACTCTACGAGCAGTACTTC. The chain employs TRBV6-1 and TRBJ2-7, with 12 nucleotides matching TRBD2. J gave up 3 bases and V 5 bases, and 8 bases lay outside the gene matches. Germline CDR1 MNHNS, CDR2 SASEGT. This CDR3 comprises 16 residues.

This CDR3 is CASSRVGQGESPLHF. The CDR3 DNA follows: TGTGCCAGCAGTCGAGTGGGACAGGGGGAGTCACCCCTCCACTTT. The genes are TRBV7-9 and TRBJ1-6; 11 bases are shared with TRBD1. Germline V gene data show CDR1 as SEHNR and CDR2 as FQNEAQ (reference sequence). The CDR3 has 15 residues. Trimming cost V 6 bases and J 10 bases; bases outside gene matches: 8.

The chain recombines TRBV6-2 or TRBV6-3 with TRBJ1-5, with a weak D call TRBD1 (6 bases). Trimming cost V 6 bases and J 3 bases, with 21 bases left between them. This CDR3 has 17 amino acids. CDR1 and CDR2 (germline): MNHEY, SVGEGT. In nucleotides, the CDR3 is TGTGCCAGCAGCCCTGCCAGACAGGTTGCCCCCAATCAGCCCCAGCATTTT. It specifies CASSPARQVAPNQPQHF.